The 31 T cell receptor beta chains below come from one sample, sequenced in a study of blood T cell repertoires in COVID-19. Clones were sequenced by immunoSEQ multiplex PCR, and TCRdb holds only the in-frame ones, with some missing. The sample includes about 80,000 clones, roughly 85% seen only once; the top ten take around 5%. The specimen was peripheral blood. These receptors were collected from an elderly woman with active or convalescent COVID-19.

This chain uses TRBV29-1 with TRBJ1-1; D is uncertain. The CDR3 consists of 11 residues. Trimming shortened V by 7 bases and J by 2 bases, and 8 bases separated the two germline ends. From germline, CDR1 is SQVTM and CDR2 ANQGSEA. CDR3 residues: CSARDNTEAFF. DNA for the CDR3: TGCAGCGCCCGGGATAACACTGAAGCTTTCTTT. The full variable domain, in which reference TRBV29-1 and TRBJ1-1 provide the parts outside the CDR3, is SAVISQKPSRDICQRGTSLTIQCQVDSQVTMMFWYRQQPGQSLTLIATANQGSEATYESGFVIDKFPISRPNLTFSTLTVSNMSPEDSSIYLCSARDNTEAFFGQGTRLTVV.

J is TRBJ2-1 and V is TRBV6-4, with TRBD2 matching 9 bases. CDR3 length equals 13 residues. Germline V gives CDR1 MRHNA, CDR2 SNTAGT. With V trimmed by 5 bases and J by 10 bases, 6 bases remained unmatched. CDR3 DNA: TGTGCCAGCAGTCAGCAGACTAGCGGCGAGCAGTTCTTC. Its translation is CASSQQTSGEQFF.

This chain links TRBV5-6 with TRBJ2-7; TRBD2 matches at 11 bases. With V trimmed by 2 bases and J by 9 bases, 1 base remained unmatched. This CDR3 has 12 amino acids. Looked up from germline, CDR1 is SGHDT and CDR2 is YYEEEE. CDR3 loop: CASSFGTSGQYF. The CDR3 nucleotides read TGTGCCAGCAGCTTCGGGACTAGCGGGCAGTACTTC.

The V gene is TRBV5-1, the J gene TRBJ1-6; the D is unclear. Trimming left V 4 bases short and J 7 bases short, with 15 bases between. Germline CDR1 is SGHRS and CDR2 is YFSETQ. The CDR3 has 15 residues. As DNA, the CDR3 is TGCGCCAGCAGCGTACTCGGGGAGGGAAATTCACCCCTCCACTTT. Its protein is CASSVLGEGNSPLHF.

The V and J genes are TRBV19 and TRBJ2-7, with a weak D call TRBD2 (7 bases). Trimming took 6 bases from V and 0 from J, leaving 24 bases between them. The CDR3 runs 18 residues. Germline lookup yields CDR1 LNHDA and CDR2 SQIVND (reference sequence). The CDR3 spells CASRNRGASGSSSYEQYF. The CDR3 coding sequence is TGTGCCAGTAGAAATAGGGGGGCTAGCGGATCAAGCTCCTACGAGCAGTACTTC.

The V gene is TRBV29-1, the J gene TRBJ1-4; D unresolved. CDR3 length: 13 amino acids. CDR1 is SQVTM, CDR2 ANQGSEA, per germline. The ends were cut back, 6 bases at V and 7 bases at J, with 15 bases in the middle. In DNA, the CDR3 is TGCAGCGTCCGAAGGGCTGGAGGTGAAAAACTGTTTTTT. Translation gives CSVRRAGGEKLFF. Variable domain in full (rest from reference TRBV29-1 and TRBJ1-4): SAVISQKPSRDICQRGTSLTIQCQVDSQVTMMFWYRQQPGQSLTLIATANQGSEATYESGFVIDKFPISRPNLTFSTLTVSNMSPEDSSIYLCSVRRAGGEKLFFGSGTQLSVL.

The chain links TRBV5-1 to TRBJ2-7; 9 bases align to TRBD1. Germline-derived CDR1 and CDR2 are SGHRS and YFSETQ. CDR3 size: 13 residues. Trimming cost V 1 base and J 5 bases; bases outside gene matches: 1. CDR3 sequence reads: CASSLRTGDEQYF. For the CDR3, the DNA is TGCGCCAGCAGCTTGCGGACAGGGGACGAGCAGTACTTC.

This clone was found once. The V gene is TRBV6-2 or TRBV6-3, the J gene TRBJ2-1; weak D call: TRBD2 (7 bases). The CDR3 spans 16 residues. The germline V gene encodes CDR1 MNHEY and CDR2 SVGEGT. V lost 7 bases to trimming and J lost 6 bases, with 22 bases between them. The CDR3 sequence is CASTPRGGQGFNEQFF. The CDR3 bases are TGTGCCAGCACCCCGAGGGGGGGCCAGGGGTTCAATGAGCAGTTCTTC.

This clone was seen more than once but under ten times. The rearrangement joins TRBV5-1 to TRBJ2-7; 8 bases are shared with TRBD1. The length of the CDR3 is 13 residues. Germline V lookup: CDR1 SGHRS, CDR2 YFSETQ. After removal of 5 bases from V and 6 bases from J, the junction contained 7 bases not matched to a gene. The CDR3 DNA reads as TGCGCCAGCAGAAGGACAGGGAAAATCGAGCAGTACTTC. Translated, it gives CASRRTGKIEQYF.

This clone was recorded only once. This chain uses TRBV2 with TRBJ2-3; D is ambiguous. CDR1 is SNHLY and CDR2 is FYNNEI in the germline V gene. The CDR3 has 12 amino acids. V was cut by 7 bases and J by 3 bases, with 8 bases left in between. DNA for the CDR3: TGTGCCAGCACTAAAGAAACAGATACGCAGTATTTT. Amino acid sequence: CASTKETDTQYF.

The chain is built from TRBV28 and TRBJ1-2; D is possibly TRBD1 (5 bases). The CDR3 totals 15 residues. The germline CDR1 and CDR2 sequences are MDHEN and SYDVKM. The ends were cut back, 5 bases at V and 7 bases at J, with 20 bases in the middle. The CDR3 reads CASSVTGSIQGGYTF. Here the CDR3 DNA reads TGTGCCAGCAGTGTAACCGGGAGCATTCAGGGTGGCTACACCTTC.

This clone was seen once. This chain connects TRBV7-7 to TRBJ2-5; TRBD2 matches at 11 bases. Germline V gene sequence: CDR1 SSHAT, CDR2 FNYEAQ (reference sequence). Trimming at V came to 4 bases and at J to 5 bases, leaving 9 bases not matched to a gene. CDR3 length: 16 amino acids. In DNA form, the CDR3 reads TGTGCCAGCAGCTCCACCACGACTAGCGGGGTGGAGACCCAGTACTTC. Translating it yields CASSSTTTSGVETQYF.

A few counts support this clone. Written as DNA, the CDR3 is TGCGCCAGCAGCCAATTAGACTTAGGACTAGCGGGGGGGCGTGTGTATTTT. Encoded protein: CASSQLDLGLAGGRVYF. V usage is TRBV4-1 and J usage is TRBJ2-3, with 15 bases lining up with TRBD2. Germline CDR1 and CDR2: MGHRA and YSYEKL. J gave up 14 bases and V 2 bases, and 14 bases lay outside the gene matches. The CDR3 spans 17 residues.

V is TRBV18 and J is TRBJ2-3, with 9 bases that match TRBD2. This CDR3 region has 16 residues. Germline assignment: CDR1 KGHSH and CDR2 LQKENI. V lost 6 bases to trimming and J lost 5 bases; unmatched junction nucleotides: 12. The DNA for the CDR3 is TGTGCCAGCTCGGCGGCGCGGCGGGAGGGCCGAGATACGCAGTATTTT. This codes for CASSAARREGRDTQYF.

The CDR3: CASSLVQGYSGANVLTF. CDR3 bases: TGTGCCAGCAGCTTGGTGCAGGGTTACTCTGGGGCCAACGTCCTGACTTTC. The chain is built from TRBV5-4 and TRBJ2-6; D may be TRBD1 (5 bases). Trimming stripped 0 bases from V and 0 bases from J, with 10 bases between. The CDR3 has 17 residues. CDR1 and CDR2 from the germline V gene are SGHNT and YYREEE (reference sequence). Complete variable domain (other parts from reference TRBV5-4 and TRBJ2-6): ETGVTQSPTHLIKTRGQQVTLRCSSQSGHNTVSWYQQALGQGPQFIFQYYREEENGRGNFPPRFSGLQFPNYSSELNVNALELDDSALYLCASSLVQGYSGANVLTFGAGSRLTVL.

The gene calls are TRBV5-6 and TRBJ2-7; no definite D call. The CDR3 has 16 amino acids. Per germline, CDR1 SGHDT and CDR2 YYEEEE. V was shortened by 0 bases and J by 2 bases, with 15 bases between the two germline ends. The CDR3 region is CASSLGTASLTYEQYF. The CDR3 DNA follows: TGTGCCAGCAGCTTGGGTACAGCAAGCTTGACCTACGAGCAGTACTTC.

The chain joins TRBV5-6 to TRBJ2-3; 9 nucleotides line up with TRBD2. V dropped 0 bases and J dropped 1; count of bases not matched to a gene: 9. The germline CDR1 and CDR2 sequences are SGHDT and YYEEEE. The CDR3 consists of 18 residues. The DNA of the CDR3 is TGTGCCAGCAGCTTGGCGACGCGGGGGGGCCGTGGCACAGATACGCAGTATTTT. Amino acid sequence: CASSLATRGGRGTDTQYF.

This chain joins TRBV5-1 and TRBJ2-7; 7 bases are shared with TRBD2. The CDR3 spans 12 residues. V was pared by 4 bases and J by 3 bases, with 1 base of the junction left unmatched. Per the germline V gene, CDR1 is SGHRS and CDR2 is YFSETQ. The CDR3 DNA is TGCGCCAGCAGCGGGGGGGGCTACGAGCAGTACTTC. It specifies CASSGGGYEQYF.

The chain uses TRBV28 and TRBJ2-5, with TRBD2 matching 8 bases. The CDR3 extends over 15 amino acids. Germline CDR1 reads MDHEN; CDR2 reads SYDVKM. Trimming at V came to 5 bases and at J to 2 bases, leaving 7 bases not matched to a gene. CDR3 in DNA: TGTGCCAGCAGTAAAAGCGGGAGTGGACAAGAGACCCAGTACTTC. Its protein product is CASSKSGSGQETQYF.

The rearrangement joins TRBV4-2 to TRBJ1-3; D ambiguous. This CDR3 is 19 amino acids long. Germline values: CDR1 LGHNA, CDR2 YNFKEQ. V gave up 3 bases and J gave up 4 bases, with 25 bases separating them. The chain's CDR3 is CASSHYLSARIPGGNTIYF. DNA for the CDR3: TGTGCCAGCAGCCATTACCTCAGTGCCCGGATCCCCGGGGGAAACACCATATATTTT.

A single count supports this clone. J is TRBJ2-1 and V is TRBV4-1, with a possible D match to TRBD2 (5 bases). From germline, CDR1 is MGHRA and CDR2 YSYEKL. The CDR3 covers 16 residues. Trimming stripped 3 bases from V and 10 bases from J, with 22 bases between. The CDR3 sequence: CASSQAQGLHLGEQFF. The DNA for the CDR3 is TGCGCCAGCAGCCAGGCTCAAGGACTCCACCTCGGGGAGCAGTTCTTC.

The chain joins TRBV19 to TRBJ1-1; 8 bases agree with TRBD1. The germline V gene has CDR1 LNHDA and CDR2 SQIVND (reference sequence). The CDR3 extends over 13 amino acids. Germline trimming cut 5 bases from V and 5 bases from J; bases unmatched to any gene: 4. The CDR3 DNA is TGTGCCAGTAGTCAGGGGGCGCGAACTGAAGCTTTCTTT. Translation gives CASSQGARTEAFF. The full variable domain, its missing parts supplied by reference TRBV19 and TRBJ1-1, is DGGITQSPKYLFRKEGQNVTLSCEQNLNHDAMYWYRQDPGQGLRLIYYSQIVNDFQKGDIAEGYSVSREKKESFPLTVTSAQKNPTAFYLCASSQGARTEAFFGQGTRLTVV.

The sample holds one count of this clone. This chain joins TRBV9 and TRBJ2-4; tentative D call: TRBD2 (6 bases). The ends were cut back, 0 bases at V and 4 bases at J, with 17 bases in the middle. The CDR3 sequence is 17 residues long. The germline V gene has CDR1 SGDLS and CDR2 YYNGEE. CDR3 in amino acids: CASSVVPRLEGKNIQYF. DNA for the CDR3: TGTGCCAGCAGCGTAGTTCCCCGGTTGGAGGGGAAAAACATTCAGTACTTC.

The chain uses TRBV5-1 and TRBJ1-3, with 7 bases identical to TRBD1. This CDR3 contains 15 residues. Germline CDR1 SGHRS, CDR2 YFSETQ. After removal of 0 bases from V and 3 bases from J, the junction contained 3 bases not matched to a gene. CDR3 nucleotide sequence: TGCGCCAGCAGCTTGGTGCAGGGGGGTGGAAACACCATATATTTT. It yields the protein CASSLVQGGGNTIYF.

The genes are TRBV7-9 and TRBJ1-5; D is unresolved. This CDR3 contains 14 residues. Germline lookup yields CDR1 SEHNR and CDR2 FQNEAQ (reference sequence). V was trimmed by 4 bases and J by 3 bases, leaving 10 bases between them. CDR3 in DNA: TGTGCCAGCAGCTCAGGTGTTCTCAATCAGCCCCAGCATTTT. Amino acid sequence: CASSSGVLNQPQHF.

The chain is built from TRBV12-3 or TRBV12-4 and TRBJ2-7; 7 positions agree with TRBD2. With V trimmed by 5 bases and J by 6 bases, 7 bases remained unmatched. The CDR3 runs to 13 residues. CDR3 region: CASSHGLVREQYF. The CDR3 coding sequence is TGTGCCAGCAGTCACGGACTAGTTCGCGAGCAGTACTTC.

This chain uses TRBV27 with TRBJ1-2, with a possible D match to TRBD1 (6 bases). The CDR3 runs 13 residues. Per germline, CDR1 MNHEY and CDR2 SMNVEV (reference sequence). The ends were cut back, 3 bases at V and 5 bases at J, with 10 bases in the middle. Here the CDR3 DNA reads TGTGCCAGCAGTTTCAGGCAGGGGTATGGCTACACCTTC. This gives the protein CASSFRQGYGYTF.

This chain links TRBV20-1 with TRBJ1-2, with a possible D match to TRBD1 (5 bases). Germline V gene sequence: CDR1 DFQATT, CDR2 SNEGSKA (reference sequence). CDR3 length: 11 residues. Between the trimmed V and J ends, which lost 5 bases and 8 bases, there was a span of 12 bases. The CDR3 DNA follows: TGCAGTGCTGGTACAGGTCAGGGCTACACCTTC. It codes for CSAGTGQGYTF.

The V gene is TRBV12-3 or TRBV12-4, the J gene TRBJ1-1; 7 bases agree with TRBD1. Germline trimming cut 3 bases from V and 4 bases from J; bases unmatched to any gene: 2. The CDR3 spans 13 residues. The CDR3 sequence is CASSLTGRTEAFF. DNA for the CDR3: TGTGCCAGCAGTTTGACAGGGCGCACTGAAGCTTTCTTT.

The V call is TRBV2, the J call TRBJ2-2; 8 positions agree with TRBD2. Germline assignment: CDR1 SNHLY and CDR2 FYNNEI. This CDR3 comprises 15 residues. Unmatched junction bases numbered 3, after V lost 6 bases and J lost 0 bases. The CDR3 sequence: CASSSTSANTGELFF. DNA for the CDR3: TGTGCCAGCAGCTCGACTAGCGCGAACACCGGGGAGCTGTTTTTT. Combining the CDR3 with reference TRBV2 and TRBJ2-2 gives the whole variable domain EPEVTQTPSHQVTQMGQEVILRCVPISNHLYFYWYRQILGQKVEFLVSFYNNEISEKSEIFDDQFSVERPDGSNFTLKIRSTKLEDSAMYFCASSSTSANTGELFFGEGSRLTVL.

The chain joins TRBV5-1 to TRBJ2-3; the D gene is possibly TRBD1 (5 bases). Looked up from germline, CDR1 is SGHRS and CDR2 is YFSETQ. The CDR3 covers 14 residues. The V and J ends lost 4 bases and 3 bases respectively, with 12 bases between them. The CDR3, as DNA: TGCGCCAGCAGCGCAGACAGACCTACAGATACGCAGTATTTT. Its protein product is CASSADRPTDTQYF.